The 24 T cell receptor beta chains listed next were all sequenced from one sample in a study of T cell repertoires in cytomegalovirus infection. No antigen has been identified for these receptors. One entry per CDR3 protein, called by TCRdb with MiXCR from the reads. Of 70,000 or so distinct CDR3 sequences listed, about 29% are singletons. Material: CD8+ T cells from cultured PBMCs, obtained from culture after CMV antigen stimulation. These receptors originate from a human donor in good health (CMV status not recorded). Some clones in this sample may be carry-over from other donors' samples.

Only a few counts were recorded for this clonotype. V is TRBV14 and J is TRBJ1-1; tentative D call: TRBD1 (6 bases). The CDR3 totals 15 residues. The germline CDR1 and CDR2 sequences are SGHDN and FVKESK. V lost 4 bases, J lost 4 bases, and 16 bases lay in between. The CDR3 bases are TGTGCCAGCAGCCTGTACGGGGGGCCTACCACTGAAGCTTTCTTT. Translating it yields CASSLYGGPTTEAFF.

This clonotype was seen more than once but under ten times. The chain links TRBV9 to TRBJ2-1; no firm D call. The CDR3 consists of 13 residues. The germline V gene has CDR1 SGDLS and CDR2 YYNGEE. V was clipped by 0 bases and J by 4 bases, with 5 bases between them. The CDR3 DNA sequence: TGTGCCAGCAGCGTAGGCAATTACAATGAGCAGTTCTTC. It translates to CASSVGNYNEQFF.

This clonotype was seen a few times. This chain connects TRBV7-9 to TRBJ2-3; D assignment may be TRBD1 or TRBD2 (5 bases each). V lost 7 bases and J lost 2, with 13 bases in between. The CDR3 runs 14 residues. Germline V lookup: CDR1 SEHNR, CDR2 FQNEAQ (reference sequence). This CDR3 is CASIIGTSTDTQYF. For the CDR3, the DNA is TGTGCCAGCATAATCGGGACCTCCACAGATACGCAGTATTTT.

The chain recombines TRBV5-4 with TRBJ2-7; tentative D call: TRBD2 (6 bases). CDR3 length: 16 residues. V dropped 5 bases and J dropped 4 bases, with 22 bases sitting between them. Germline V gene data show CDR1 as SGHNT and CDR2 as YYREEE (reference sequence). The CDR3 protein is CASSIGIAAAGYEQYF. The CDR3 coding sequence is TGTGCCAGCAGTATCGGAATAGCGGCGGCCGGGTACGAGCAGTACTTC.

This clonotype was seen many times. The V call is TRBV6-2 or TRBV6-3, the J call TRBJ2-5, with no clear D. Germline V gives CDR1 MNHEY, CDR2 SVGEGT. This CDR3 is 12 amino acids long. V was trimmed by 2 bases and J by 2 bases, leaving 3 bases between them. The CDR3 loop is CASSYGQETQYF. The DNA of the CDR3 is TGTGCCAGCAGTTACGGGCAAGAGACCCAGTACTTC.

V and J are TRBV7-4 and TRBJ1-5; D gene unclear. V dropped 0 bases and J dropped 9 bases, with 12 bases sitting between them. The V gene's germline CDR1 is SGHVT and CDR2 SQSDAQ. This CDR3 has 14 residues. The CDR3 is CASSLAGVAPPQHF. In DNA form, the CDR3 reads TGTGCCAGCAGCTTAGCGGGAGTTGCTCCGCCCCAGCATTTT.

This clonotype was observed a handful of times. CDR3 protein: CASSSRAGDTQYF. CDR3 bases: TGTGCCAGCAGCTCGCGAGCTGGAGATACGCAGTATTTT. This chain connects TRBV7-8 to TRBJ2-3; D unclear. The V and J ends lost 4 bases and 5 bases respectively, with 10 bases between them. The germline V gene has CDR1 SGHVS and CDR2 FQNEAQ. The CDR3 covers 13 residues.

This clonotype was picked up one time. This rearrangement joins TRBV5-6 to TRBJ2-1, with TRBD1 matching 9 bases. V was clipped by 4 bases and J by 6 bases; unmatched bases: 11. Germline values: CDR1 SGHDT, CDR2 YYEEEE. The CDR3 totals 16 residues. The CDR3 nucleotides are TGTGCCAGCAGCCTCCCTCCGGGACAGGGTTTCAATGAGCAGTTCTTC. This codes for CASSLPPGQGFNEQFF.

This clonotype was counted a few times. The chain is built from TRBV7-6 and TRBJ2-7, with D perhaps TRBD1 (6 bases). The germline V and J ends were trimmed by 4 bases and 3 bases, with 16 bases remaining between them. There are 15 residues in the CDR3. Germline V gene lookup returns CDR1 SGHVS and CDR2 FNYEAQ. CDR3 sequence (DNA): TGTGCCAGCAGCTCCCATTGGGGGCCGAGCTACGAGCAGTACTTC. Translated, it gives CASSSHWGPSYEQYF.

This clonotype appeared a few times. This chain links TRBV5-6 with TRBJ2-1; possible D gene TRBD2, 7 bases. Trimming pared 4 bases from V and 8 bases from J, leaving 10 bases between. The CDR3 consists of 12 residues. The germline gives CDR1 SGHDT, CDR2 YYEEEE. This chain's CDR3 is CASSRGGDEQFF. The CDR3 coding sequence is TGTGCCAGCAGCCGAGGGGGGGATGAGCAGTTCTTC.

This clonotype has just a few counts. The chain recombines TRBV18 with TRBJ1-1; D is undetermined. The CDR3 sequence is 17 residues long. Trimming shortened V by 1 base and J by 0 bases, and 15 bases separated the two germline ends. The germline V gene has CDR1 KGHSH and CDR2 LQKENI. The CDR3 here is CASSPLGRMSMNTEAFF. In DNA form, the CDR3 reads TGTGCCAGCTCACCACTTGGACGGATGTCGATGAACACTGAAGCTTTCTTT.

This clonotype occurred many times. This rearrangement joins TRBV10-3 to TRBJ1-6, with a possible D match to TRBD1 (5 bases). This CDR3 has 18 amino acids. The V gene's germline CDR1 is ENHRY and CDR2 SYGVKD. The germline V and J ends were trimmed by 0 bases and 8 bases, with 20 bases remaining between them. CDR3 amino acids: CAISESDSDPSGDSPLHF. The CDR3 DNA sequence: TGTGCCATCAGTGAGTCAGACAGCGACCCAAGTGGGGATTCACCCCTCCACTTT.

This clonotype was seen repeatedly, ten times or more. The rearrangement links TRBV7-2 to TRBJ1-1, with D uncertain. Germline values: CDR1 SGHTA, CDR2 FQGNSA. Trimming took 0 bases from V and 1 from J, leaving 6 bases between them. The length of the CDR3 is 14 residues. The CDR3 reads CASSLAGRNTEAFF. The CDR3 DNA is TGTGCCAGCAGCTTAGCTGGGAGGAACACTGAAGCTTTCTTT.

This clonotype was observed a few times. The CDR3 DNA reads as TGTGCCAGCAGTTTGGGTGGACCCGGGGAGCTGTTTTTT. Protein product: CASSLGGPGELFF. The V and J genes are TRBV6-2 or TRBV6-3 and TRBJ2-2; D remains ambiguous. Germline V CDR1 and CDR2: MNHEY, SVGEGT. The CDR3 length is 13 residues. V shed 4 bases and J shed 6 bases, with 9 bases lying between them.

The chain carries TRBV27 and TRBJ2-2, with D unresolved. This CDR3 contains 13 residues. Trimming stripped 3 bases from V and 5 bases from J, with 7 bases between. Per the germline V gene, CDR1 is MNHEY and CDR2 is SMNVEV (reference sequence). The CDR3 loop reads CASSLRWTGELFF. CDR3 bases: TGTGCCAGCAGTTTGAGGTGGACCGGGGAGCTGTTTTTT.

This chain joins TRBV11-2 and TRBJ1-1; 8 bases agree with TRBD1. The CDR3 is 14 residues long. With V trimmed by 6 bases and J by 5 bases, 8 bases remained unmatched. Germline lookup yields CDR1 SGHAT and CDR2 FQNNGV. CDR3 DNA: TGTGCCAGCAGTTGGCAGGGGGCTAGGACTGAAGCTTTCTTT. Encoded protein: CASSWQGARTEAFF. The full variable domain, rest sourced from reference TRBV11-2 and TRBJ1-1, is EAGVAQSPRYKIIEKRQSVAFWCNPISGHATLYWYQQILGQGPKLLIQFQNNGVVDDSQLPKDRFSAERLKGVDSTLKIQPAKLEDSAVYLCASSWQGARTEAFFGQGTRLTVV.

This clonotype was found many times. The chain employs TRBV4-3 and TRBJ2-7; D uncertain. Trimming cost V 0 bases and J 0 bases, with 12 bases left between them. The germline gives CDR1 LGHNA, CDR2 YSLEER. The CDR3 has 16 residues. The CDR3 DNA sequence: TGCGCCAGCAGCCAAGAATCGGCCCCCGGCTCCTACGAGCAGTACTTC. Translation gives CASSQESAPGSYEQYF.

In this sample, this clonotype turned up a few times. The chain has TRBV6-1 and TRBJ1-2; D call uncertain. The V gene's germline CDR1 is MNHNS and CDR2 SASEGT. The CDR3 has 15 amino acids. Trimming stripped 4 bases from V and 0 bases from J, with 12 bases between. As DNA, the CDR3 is TGTGCCAGCAGTGGATCACCAGGAGCTAACTATGGCTACACCTTC. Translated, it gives CASSGSPGANYGYTF.

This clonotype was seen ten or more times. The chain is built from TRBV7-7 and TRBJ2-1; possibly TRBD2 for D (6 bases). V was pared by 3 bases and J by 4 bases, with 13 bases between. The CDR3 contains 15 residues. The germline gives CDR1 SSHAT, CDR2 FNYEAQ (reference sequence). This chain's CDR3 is CASSFSSVGYNEQFF. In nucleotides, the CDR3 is TGTGCCAGCAGCTTCTCTAGCGTAGGATACAATGAGCAGTTCTTC.

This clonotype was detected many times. The CDR3 sequence is CASSLDTGVTETQYF. CDR3 nucleotide sequence: TGTGCCAGCAGCTTAGACACGGGAGTCACCGAGACCCAGTACTTC. The V gene is TRBV7-9, the J gene TRBJ2-5, with D perhaps matching TRBD2 (6 bases). The germline gives CDR1 SEHNR, CDR2 FQNEAQ (reference sequence). There are 15 residues in the CDR3. With 1 base removed from V and 5 bases from J, the gap between germline ends came to 14 bases.

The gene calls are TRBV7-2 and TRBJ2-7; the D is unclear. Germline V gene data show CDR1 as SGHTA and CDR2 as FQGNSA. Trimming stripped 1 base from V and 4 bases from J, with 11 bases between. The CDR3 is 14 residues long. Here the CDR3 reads CASSLVVRSYEQYF. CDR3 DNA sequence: TGTGCCAGCAGCTTAGTTGTCAGGAGTTACGAGCAGTACTTC.

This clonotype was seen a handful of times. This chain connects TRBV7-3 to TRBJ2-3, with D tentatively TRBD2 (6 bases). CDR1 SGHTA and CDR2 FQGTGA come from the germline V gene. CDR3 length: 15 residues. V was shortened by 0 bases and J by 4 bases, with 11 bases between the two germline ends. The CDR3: CASSLTGRISDTQYF. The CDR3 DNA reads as TGTGCCAGCAGCTTAACAGGGAGGATTTCAGATACGCAGTATTTT.

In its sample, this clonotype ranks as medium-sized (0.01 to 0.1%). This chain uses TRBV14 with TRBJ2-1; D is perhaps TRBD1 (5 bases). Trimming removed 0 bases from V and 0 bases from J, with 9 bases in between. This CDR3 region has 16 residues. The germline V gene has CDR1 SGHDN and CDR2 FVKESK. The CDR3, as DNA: TGTGCCAGCAGCCAAGATGAGACAGACTCCTACAATGAGCAGTTCTTC. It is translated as CASSQDETDSYNEQFF.

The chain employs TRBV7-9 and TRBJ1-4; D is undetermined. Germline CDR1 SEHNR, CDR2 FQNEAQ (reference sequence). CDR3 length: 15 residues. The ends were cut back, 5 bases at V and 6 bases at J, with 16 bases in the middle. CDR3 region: CASSPSRRSDEKLFF. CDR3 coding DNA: TGTGCCAGCAGCCCCTCGAGGAGGAGTGATGAAAAACTGTTTTTT. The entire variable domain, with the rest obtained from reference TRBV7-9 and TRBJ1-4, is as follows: DTGVSQNPRHKITKRGQNVTFRCDPISEHNRLYWYRQTLGQGPEFLTYFQNEAQLEKSRLLSDRFSAERPKGSFSTLEIQRTEQGDSAMYLCASSPSRRSDEKLFFGSGTQLSVL.